The clone carrying this TCR beta chain came up a few times. Its antigen is unknown. MiXCR, applied by TCRdb to the RT-PCR reads, yields one record per CDR3 protein. The sample contains 400,000 to 550,000 distinct CDR3 sequences, 25% of which appear only once. This specimen belongs to a study of response to subunit inactivated influenza vaccine. Overall study findings and caveats: There was a suggestion from the authors that each seasonal influenza vaccination recruits few new T cells.

This CDR3 comprises 15 residues. Germline V gene lookup returns CDR1 SGHVS and CDR2 FNYEAQ. The junction had 5 bases not matched to a gene; V was cut back by 0 bases and J by 3 bases. The clonotype comes from a middle-aged man who received an inactivated influenza vaccine. The rearrangement uses TRBV7-6 and TRBJ2-7; TRBD1 matches 7 bases. Sequenced material: CD4+ T cells sorted from PBMCs, taken more than 4 days after vaccination. The CDR3 DNA reads TGTGCCAGCAGCTTAGCTAACAGGGGCAACTACGAGCAGTACTTC. As protein: CASSLANRGNYEQYF. Looking up the rest from reference TRBV7-6 and TRBJ2-7 gives the full variable domain: GAGVSQSPRYKVTKRGQDVALRCDPISGHVSLYWYRQALGQGPEFLTYFNYEAQQDKSGLPNDRFSAERPEGSISTLTIQRTEQRDSAMYRCASSLANRGNYEQYFGPGTRLTVT.